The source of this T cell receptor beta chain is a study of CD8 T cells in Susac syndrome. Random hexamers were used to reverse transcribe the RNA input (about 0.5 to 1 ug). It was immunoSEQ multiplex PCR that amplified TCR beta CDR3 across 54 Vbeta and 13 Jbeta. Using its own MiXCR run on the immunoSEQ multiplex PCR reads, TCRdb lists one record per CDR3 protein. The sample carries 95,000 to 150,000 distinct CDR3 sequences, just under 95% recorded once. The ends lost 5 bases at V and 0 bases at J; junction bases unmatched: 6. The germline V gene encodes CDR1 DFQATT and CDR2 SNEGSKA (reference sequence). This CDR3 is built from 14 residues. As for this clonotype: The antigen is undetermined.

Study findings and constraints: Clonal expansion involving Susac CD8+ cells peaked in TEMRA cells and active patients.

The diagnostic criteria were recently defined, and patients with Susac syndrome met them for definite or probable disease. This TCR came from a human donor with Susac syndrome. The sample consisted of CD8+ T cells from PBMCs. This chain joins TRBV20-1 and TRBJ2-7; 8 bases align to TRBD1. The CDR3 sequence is CSALGQESSYEQYF. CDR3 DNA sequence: TGCAGTGCTTTGGGACAGGAGAGCTCCTACGAGCAGTACTTC.